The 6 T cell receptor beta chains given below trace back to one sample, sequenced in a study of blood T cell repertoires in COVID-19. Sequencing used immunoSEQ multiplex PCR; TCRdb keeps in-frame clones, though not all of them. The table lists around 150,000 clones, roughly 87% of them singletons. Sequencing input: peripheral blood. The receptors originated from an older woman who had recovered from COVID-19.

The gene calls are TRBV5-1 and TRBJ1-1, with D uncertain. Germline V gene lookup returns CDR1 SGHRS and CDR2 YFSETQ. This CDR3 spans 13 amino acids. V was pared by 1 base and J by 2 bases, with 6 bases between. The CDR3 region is CASSLSLNTEAFF. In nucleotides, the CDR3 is TGCGCCAGCAGCTTGAGCCTAAACACTGAAGCTTTCTTT.

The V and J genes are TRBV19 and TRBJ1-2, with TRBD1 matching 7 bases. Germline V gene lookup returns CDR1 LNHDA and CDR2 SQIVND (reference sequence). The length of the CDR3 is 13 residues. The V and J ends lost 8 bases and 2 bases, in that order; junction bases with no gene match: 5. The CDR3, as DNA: TGTGCCAGTCAGGGACAGTTCAACTATGGCTACACCTTC. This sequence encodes CASQGQFNYGYTF.

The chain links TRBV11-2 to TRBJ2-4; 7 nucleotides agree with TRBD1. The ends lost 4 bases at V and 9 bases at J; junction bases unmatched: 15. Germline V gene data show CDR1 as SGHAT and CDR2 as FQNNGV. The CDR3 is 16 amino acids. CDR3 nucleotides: TGTGCCAGCAGCTGGCCGACGACAGGGAAATTGCTCATTCAGTACTTC. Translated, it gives CASSWPTTGKLLIQYF.

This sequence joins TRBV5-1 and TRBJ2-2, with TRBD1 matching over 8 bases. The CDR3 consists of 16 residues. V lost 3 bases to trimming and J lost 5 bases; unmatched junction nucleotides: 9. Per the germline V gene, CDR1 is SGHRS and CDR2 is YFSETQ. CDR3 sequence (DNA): TGCGCCAGCAGCTCGCCGACAGGGGCGAGGACCGGGGAGCTGTTTTTT. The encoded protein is CASSSPTGARTGELFF.

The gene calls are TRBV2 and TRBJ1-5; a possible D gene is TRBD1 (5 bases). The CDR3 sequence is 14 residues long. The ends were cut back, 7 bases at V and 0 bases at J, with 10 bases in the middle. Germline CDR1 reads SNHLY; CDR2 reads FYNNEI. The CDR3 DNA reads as TGTGCCAGCACGCGACAGCATAGCAATCAGCCCCAGCATTTT. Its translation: CASTRQHSNQPQHF. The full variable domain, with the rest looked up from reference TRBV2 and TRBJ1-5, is EPEVTQTPSHQVTQMGQEVILRCVPISNHLYFYWYRQILGQKVEFLVSFYNNEISEKSEIFDDQFSVERPDGSNFTLKIRSTKLEDSAMYFCASTRQHSNQPQHFGDGTRLSIL.

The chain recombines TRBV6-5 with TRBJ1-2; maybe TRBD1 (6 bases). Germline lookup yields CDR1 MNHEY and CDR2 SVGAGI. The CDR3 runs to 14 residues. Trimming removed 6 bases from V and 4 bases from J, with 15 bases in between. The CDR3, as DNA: TGTGCCAGCAGCGGTTGGACAGAAGGCTATGGCTACACCTTC. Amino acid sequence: CASSGWTEGYGYTF.